What follows are 14 T cell receptor beta chains derived from one specimen sequenced in a study of tumor and adjacent non-tumor tissue in lung cancer. A modified ARM-PCR protocol with three rounds of nested PCR amplified TCRbeta. MiXCR, run by TCRdb on the multiplex PCR reads, gives a single entry per CDR3 protein. The sample consists of some 100,000 distinct CDR3 sequences, about 62% of them appearing once. No cell sorting was done before RNA was extracted from the tissue. Distant lung tissue was collected more than 3 cm away from the tumor edge. The sequenced sample was distant non-tumor lung tissue. The receptors here all came from a man aged 25 to 45 with non-small cell lung cancer.

Comments on this clonotype: At one end the junction does not follow the germline gene, possibly because of a read error. The rearrangement links TRBV24-1 to TRBJ2-2, with D possibly being TRBD1 or TRBD2 (5 bases each). Germline values: CDR1 KGHDR, CDR2 SFDVKD. The CDR3 has 14 amino acids. The CDR3 DNA is TGTGCCACCAGCAATTCAGGGACCACCGGGGAGCCGTTTTTT. This gives the protein CATSNSGTTGEPFF.

Concerning this clonotype itself: The junction and the germline gene differ at one end; a read error may be behind it. V is TRBV5-5 and J is TRBJ1-6, with 7 bases matching TRBD1. CDR1 and CDR2 (germline): SGHKS, YYEKEE (reference sequence). This CDR3 contains 16 residues. The CDR3, as DNA: TGTGCCAGCAACCACAGGGACAGCTCCTATAATTTACCCCTCCACTTT. It translates to CASNHRDSSYNLPLHF.

Details on this clonotype: The CDR3 end shows no conserved phenylalanine or tryptophan, and so a read error is likely. V gene TRBV20-1 combines with J gene TRBJ2-2; 7 nucleotides match TRBD1. Germline CDR1 is DFQATT and CDR2 is SNEGSKA (reference sequence). This CDR3 is built from 13 residues. DNA for the CDR3: TGCAATGCCTCGGGACAGTCCACCGGGGAGCTGTTTCTT. This encodes CNASGQSTGELFL.

Regarding this clonotype: A junction end diverges from the germline sequence, so it may reflect a read error. The chain joins TRBV11-3 to TRBJ1-1; a possible D gene is TRBD1 (6 bases). CDR3 length: 13 residues. The germline V gene has CDR1 SGHNT and CDR2 YENEEA. The CDR3 here is CASSSGGLREAFF. The CDR3 nucleotides are TGCGCCAGCAGCTCCGGGGGCTTACGCGAAGCTTTCTTT.

Concerning this clonotype: Being one base from a much bigger clone, this may be a read error. The chain employs TRBV4-1 and TRBJ2-6; D possibly uses TRBD1 or TRBD2 (5 bases each). The CDR3 consists of 17 residues. Germline V lookup: CDR1 MGHRA, CDR2 YSYEKL. The CDR3 DNA sequence: TGCGCCGGCAGCCGTGGGGGATTAGTAGCTGGGGCCAACGTCCTGACTTTC. This encodes CAGSRGGLVAGANVLTF.

V is TRBV20-1 and J is TRBJ2-7; D is unclear. Germline CDR1 is DFQATT and CDR2 is SNEGSKA (reference sequence). The CDR3 is made up of 14 amino acids. V was trimmed by 6 bases and J by 2 bases, leaving 17 bases between them. The CDR3 region is CSAKSTLSTYEQYF. The CDR3 DNA reads TGCAGTGCCAAGAGCACGCTATCCACCTACGAGCAGTACTTC.

This clonotype is labeled as medium-sized. The V call is TRBV11-3, the J call TRBJ1-4; 8 bases are shared with TRBD1. V lost 4 bases, J lost 4 bases, and 11 bases stayed unmatched. The CDR3 totals 17 residues. Germline values: CDR1 SGHNT, CDR2 YENEEA. CDR3 residues: CASSSWTGSPLNEKLFF. The CDR3 coding sequence is TGTGCCAGCAGCTCATGGACAGGGAGTCCGCTTAATGAAAAACTGTTTTTT.

A remark on this clonotype: A junction end diverges from the germline sequence, so it may reflect a read error. The V gene is TRBV7-8, the J gene TRBJ2-3, with 7 positions matching TRBD2. The CDR3 extends over 17 amino acids. The germline CDR1 and CDR2 sequences are SGHVS and FQNEAQ. The CDR3 nucleotides read TGTACCAGCAGCTTAGTTCTGGGGGGGGTCGGCACAGATACGCAGTATTTT. Amino acids: CTSSLVLGGVGTDTQYF. Variable domain in full (rest from reference TRBV7-8 and TRBJ2-3): GAGVSQSPRYKVAKRGQDVALRCDPISGHVSLFWYQQALGQGPEFLTYFQNEAQLDKSGLPSDRFFAERPEGSVSTLKIQRTQQEDSAVYLCTSSLVLGGVGTDTQYFGPGTRLTVL.

This clonotype has just a few counts. V usage is TRBV20-1 and J usage is TRBJ2-3; 8 nucleotides line up with TRBD2. J gave up 7 bases and V 5 bases, and 8 bases lay outside the gene matches. Germline lookup yields CDR1 DFQATT and CDR2 SNEGSKA (reference sequence). The CDR3 is 13 residues long. The CDR3 loop reads CSASPGLGYTQYF. The CDR3 DNA follows: TGCAGTGCTTCACCGGGACTAGGATATACGCAGTATTTT.

As concerns this clonotype: An end of the junction differs from the germline gene, which may be a read error. The chain recombines TRBV12-5 with TRBJ2-1, with TRBD2 matching over 12 bases. The CDR3 length is 19 residues. The germline V gene has CDR1 LGHNT and CDR2 FRNRAP. The CDR3 DNA sequence: TGTGCCAGTGGTTTAGGCCTAGCGGGAGGGCCCTTATCCTACAATGAGCAGTTCTTC. This encodes CASGLGLAGGPLSYNEQFF.

V usage is TRBV12-3 or TRBV12-4 and J usage is TRBJ2-1, with a tentative D call TRBD1 (5 bases). The CDR3 runs 17 residues. V was trimmed by 6 bases and J by 10 bases, leaving 28 bases between them. In DNA, the CDR3 is TGTGCCAGCAGGGAAGAGACAGTGGACCCCAAAAGCAACGAGCAGTTCTTC. Protein product: CASREETVDPKSNEQFF.

The V call is TRBV20-1, the J call TRBJ1-2; weak D call: TRBD1 (5 bases). Trimming took 3 bases from V and 8 from J, leaving 16 bases between them. The length of the CDR3 is 13 residues. Germline V gene sequence: CDR1 DFQATT, CDR2 SNEGSKA (reference sequence). CDR3 nucleotide sequence: TGCAGTGCTAGTATGGCGGGGGTGCGGGGCTACACCTTC. Translation: CSASMAGVRGYTF.

Comments on this clonotype: A clone one base away is much larger, so this may be a read error. This rearrangement joins TRBV6-6 to TRBJ1-5; a weak D match, TRBD1 (5 bases). Germline lookup yields CDR1 MNHNY and CDR2 SVGAGI (reference sequence). CDR3 length: 12 residues. The CDR3 reads CVSSYRTSPQHF. CDR3 DNA: TGTGTCAGCAGTTACAGGACATCGCCCCAGCATTTT.

Points on this clonotype: A much larger clonotype is one base distant, so this may be a read error. The gene calls are TRBV4-1 and TRBJ2-6; D is unclear. Germline values: CDR1 MGHRA, CDR2 YSYEKL. CDR3 length: 16 amino acids. V dropped 4 bases and J dropped 2 bases, with 12 bases sitting between them. The CDR3 DNA follows: TGCGCCAGCAGCCTTCGTGGTGACCCTGGGGCCAACGTCCTGACTTTC. It encodes CASSLRGDPGANVLTF.